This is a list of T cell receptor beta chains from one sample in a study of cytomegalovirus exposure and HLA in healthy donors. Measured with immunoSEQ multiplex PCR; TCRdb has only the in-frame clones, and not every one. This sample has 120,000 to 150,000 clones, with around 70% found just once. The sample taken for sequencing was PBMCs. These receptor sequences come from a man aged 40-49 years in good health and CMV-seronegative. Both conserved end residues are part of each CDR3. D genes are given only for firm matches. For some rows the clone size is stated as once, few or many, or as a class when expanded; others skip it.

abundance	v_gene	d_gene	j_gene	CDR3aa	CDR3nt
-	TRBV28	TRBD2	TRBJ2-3	CASTNAGAQYF	TGTGCCAGCACTAATGCGGGAGCGCAGTATTTT
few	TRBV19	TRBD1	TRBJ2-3	CASSTLGQGGTDTQYF	TGTGCCAGTAGTACCTTAGGACAGGGCGGGACAGATACGCAGTATTTT
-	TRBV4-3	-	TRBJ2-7	CASSQGLGNEQYF	TGCGCCAGCAGCCAGGGACTTGGGAACGAGCAGTACTTC
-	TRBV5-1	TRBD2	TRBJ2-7	CASSLRRPSGRPEQYF	TGCGCCAGCAGCTTAAGGCGCCCTAGCGGGAGGCCCGAGCAGTACTTC
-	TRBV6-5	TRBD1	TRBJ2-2	CASSYGRGYTGELFF	TGTGCCAGCAGTTACGGCAGGGGGTATACCGGGGAGCTGTTTTTT
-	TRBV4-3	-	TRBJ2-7	CASSQDRGPPYEQYF	TGCGCCAGCAGCCAAGATAGAGGGCCCCCCTACGAGCAGTACTTC
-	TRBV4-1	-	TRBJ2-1	CASSQDFSSSSYNEQFF	TGCGCCAGCAGCCAAGATTTTTCTAGCTCTTCCTACAATGAGCAGTTCTTC
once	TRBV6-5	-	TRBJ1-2	CASSKQLTANYGYTF	TGTGCCAGCAGTAAACAACTAACTGCTAACTATGGCTACACCTTC
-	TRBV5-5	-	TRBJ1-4	CASSFQEEKLFF	TGTGCCAGCAGCTTCCAAGAGGAAAAACTGTTTTTT
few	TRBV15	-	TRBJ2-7	CATSRDLRYEQYF	TGTGCCACCAGCAGGGACTTGCGCTACGAGCAGTACTTC
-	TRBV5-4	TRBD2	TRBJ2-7	CASSQKAGFYEQYF	TGTGCCAGCAGCCAAAAAGCGGGATTCTACGAGCAGTACTTC
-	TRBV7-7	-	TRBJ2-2	CASSLDSTGELFF	TGTGCCAGCAGCTTAGACTCGACCGGGGAGCTGTTTTTT
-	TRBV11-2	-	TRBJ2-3	CASSPRGAAPADTQYF	TGTGCCAGCAGCCCCCGAGGCGCGGCCCCAGCAGATACGCAGTATTTT
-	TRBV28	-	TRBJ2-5	CASHGWGIQETQYF	TGTGCCAGTCACGGGTGGGGCATCCAAGAGACCCAGTACTTC
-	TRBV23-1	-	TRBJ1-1	CASSHRQTTMNTEAFF	TGCGCCAGCAGTCATAGACAGACAACCATGAACACTGAAGCTTTCTTT
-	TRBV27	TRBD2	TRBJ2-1	CASSEYADGSGARYNEQFF	TGTGCCAGCAGCGAATACGCCGACGGTAGCGGGGCCAGGTACAATGAGCAGTTCTTC
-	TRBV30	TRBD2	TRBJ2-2	CAWSGLAGYTPEELFF	TGTGCCTGGAGTGGGCTAGCGGGTTATACACCGGAGGAGCTGTTTTTT
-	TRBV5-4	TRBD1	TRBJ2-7	CASSRGGQGTYEQYF	TGTGCCAGCAGCCGGGGGGGACAGGGGACCTACGAGCAGTACTTC
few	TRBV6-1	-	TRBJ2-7	CASSDWDMILTYEQYF	TGTGCCAGCAGTGATTGGGACATGATCCTGACCTACGAGCAGTACTTC
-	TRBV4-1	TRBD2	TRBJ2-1	CASSHPGLAGRNEQFF	TGCGCCAGCAGCCATCCGGGACTAGCGGGAAGAAATGAGCAGTTCTTC
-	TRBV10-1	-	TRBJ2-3	CAGPGNRGTDTQYF	TGCGCCGGTCCTGGGAACAGGGGCACAGATACGCAGTATTTT
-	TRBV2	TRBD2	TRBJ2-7	CASSYLGRGGRQYF	TGTGCCAGCAGTTACCTCGGGCGGGGGGGCCGGCAGTACTTC
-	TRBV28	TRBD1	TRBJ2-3	CASSLGTGSTDTQYF	TGTGCCAGCAGTTTGGGGACAGGGAGCACAGATACGCAGTATTTT
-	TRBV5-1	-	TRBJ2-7	CASSEPTKFYEQYF	TGCGCCAGCAGCGAACCGACAAAGTTCTACGAGCAGTACTTC
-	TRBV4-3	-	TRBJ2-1	CASSQEGTYNEQFF	TGCGCCAGCAGCCAAGAAGGGACTTACAATGAGCAGTTCTTC
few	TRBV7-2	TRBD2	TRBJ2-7	CASSLALAGYEQYF	TGTGCCAGCAGCTTAGCACTAGCGGGCTACGAGCAGTACTTC
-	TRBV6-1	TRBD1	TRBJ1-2	CASRTGLTFYGYTF	TGTGCCAGCAGGACAGGGCTCACTTTCTATGGCTACACCTTC
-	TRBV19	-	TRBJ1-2	CASSTDRRLYGYTF	TGTGCCAGTAGTACCGACAGGCGCCTCTATGGCTACACCTTC
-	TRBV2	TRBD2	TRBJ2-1	CASSRTSGSNNEQFF	TGTGCCAGCTCCCGGACTAGCGGGAGCAACAATGAGCAGTTCTTC
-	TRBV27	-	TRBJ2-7	CASSLRAGNYEQYF	TGTGCCAGCAGTTTACGGGCGGGAAACTACGAGCAGTACTTC
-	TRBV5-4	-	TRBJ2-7	CASSPGSSYEQYF	TGTGCCAGCAGCCCGGGAAGCTCCTACGAGCAGTACTTC
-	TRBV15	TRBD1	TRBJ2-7	CATSRGRDRGQYEQYF	TGTGCCACCAGCAGAGGCCGGGACAGGGGTCAATACGAGCAGTACTTC
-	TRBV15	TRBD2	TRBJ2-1	CATSRDSGGRAYLRPYNEQFF	TGTGCCACCAGCAGAGATTCCGGCGGGAGGGCTTACCTTCGCCCCTACAATGAGCAGTTCTTC
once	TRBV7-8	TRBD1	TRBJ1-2	CASSQPGPYRGRAWRGYTF	TGTGCCAGCAGCCAGCCAGGCCCATACAGGGGTCGGGCCTGGCGGGGCTACACCTTC